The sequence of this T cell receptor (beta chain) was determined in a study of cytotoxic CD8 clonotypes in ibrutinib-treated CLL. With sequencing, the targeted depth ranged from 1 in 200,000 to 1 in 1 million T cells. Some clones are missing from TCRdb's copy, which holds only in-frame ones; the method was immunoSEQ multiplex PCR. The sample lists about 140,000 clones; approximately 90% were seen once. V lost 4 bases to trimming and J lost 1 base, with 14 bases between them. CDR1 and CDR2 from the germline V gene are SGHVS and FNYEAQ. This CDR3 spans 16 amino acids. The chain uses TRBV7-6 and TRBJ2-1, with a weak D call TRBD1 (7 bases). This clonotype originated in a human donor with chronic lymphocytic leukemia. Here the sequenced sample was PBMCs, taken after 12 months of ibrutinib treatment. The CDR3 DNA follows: TGTGCCAGCAGCTCCGTACAGGGGAGGTCCTACAATGAGCAGTTCTTC. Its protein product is CASSSVQGRSYNEQFF. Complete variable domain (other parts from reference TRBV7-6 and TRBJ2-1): GAGVSQSPRYKVTKRGQDVALRCDPISGHVSLYWYRQALGQGPEFLTYFNYEAQQDKSGLPNDRFSAERPEGSISTLTIQRTEQRDSAMYRCASSSVQGRSYNEQFFGPGTRLTVL.